This TCR beta chain was sequenced for a study of untreated major depressive disorder. Findings of the study overall: Findings may not generalize because the study sample was small. Private clones made up every subject's top five TRBV05-01 clones. Compared with controls, depressed patients showed more TRBV05-01 (Vbeta 5.1) usage in CD4+ T cells.

For this clone: Its antigen remains unknown.

J lost 8 bases, V lost 2 bases, and 4 bases had no gene match. Germline loops: CDR1 MDHEN, CDR2 SYDVKM. The CDR3 is 14 residues long. TCRdb's table, derived via immunoSEQ multiplex PCR, lists solely in-frame clones and lacks some. The data hold under 30,000 clones, with approximately 91% observed a single time. Patient depression severity was moderate to severe. Donors lacked major illness, comorbidities, regular medication, drug use, or heavy drinking. The chain joins TRBV28 to TRBJ1-4; 8 bases map to TRBD1. This receptor was obtained from a woman aged 25-40 years with major depressive disorder. Sequencing used CD4+ T cells from PBMCs. For the CDR3, the DNA is TGTGCCAGCAGTTTACAGGGGGCGCGGGAAAAACTGTTTTTT. Protein: CASSLQGAREKLFF.